Listed below are T cell receptor beta chains from one sample, sequenced in a study of blood T cell repertoires in COVID-19. Measured with immunoSEQ multiplex PCR; TCRdb has only the in-frame clones, and not every one. Seen here are fewer than 200,000 clones, approximately 80% observed once, and the top ten hold more than 4%. The sequenced sample consisted of PBMCs or T cells enriched from blood (not recorded which). The receptors were sampled from a woman aged 55-69 years with acute COVID-19. The CDR3 runs from the conserved cysteine through the conserved F or W. Fields, in order: D gene, J gene, V gene, clone size, CDR3 protein, CDR3 DNA. D genes are given only for firm matches. Size values are once, few and many counts, or a class for expanded clones, and some rows have none.

D gene: TRBD1; J gene: TRBJ2-5; V gene: TRBV11-2; clone size: -; CDR3 protein: CASSPGQGARETQYF; CDR3 DNA: TGTGCCAGCAGCCCCGGACAGGGGGCCAGGGAGACCCAGTACTTC
D gene: TRBD2; J gene: TRBJ2-3; V gene: TRBV24-1; clone size: -; CDR3 protein: CATSEAGPTDTQYF; CDR3 DNA: TGTGCCACCAGTGAAGCGGGGCCGACAGATACGCAGTATTTT
D gene: -; J gene: TRBJ1-5; V gene: TRBV5-6; clone size: -; CDR3 protein: CASSLGLLGGPQHF; CDR3 DNA: TGTGCCAGCAGCTTGGGACTTCTAGGAGGGCCCCAGCATTTT
D gene: -; J gene: TRBJ2-3; V gene: TRBV5-1; clone size: -; CDR3 protein: CASSGLGESTDTQYF; CDR3 DNA: TGCGCCAGCAGCGGGCTAGGGGAAAGCACAGATACGCAGTATTTT
D gene: TRBD1; J gene: TRBJ1-3; V gene: TRBV9; clone size: -; CDR3 protein: CASSDRQGTKSSGNTIYF; CDR3 DNA: TGTGCCAGCAGCGACCGACAGGGGACAAAGAGCTCTGGAAACACCATATATTTT
D gene: TRBD2; J gene: TRBJ2-2; V gene: TRBV5-1; clone size: few; CDR3 protein: CASRIGSGGAGELFF; CDR3 DNA: TGCGCCAGCAGAATTGGCTCGGGGGGTGCCGGGGAGCTGTTTTTT
D gene: -; J gene: TRBJ2-3; V gene: TRBV6-5; clone size: -; CDR3 protein: CASSYGQAITQYF; CDR3 DNA: TGTGCCAGCAGTTACGGTCAAGCAATTACGCAGTATTTT
D gene: -; J gene: TRBJ1-2; V gene: TRBV5-4; clone size: many; CDR3 protein: CASSFRERKDGYTF; CDR3 DNA: TGTGCCAGCAGCTTCCGCGAGCGGAAGGATGGCTACACCTTC
D gene: TRBD1; J gene: TRBJ1-2; V gene: TRBV7-2; clone size: -; CDR3 protein: CASSLDQGGNYGYTF; CDR3 DNA: TGTGCCAGCAGCTTAGATCAGGGGGGAAACTATGGCTACACCTTC
D gene: -; J gene: TRBJ1-2; V gene: TRBV3-1/TRBV3-2; clone size: -; CDR3 protein: CASSWEESGYTF; CDR3 DNA: TGTGCCAGCAGTTGGGAGGAATCTGGCTACACCTTC
D gene: -; J gene: TRBJ1-2; V gene: TRBV4-3; clone size: -; CDR3 protein: CASSQDAGQIYGYTF; CDR3 DNA: TGCGCCAGCAGCCAAGATGCTGGGCAGATCTATGGCTACACCTTC
D gene: -; J gene: TRBJ2-1; V gene: TRBV11-3; clone size: once; CDR3 protein: CASSLGGPNNEQFF; CDR3 DNA: TGTGCCAGCAGCCTAGGGGGGCCAAACAATGAGCAGTTCTTC
D gene: -; J gene: TRBJ1-1; V gene: TRBV3-1/TRBV3-2; clone size: -; CDR3 protein: CASSQRAGVNTEAFF; CDR3 DNA: TGTGCCAGCAGCCAACGAGCGGGGGTGAACACTGAAGCTTTCTTT
D gene: -; J gene: TRBJ2-7; V gene: TRBV5-6; clone size: few; CDR3 protein: CASSWRGQLTDEQYF; CDR3 DNA: TGTGCCAGCAGCTGGAGGGGGCAGCTCACCGACGAGCAGTACTTC
D gene: TRBD1; J gene: TRBJ1-2; V gene: TRBV6-5; clone size: -; CDR3 protein: CASTMTRQGGYGYTF; CDR3 DNA: TGTGCCAGCACCATGACCCGACAGGGAGGCTATGGCTACACCTTC
D gene: -; J gene: TRBJ1-2; V gene: TRBV5-4; clone size: -; CDR3 protein: CASSGADIGYTF; CDR3 DNA: TGTGCCAGCAGCGGGGCAGACATAGGCTACACCTTC
D gene: -; J gene: TRBJ2-2; V gene: TRBV9; clone size: -; CDR3 protein: CASSPYGRTDTGELFF; CDR3 DNA: TGTGCCAGCAGCCCCTACGGGCGGACAGACACCGGGGAGCTGTTTTTT
D gene: -; J gene: TRBJ1-5; V gene: TRBV6-5; clone size: -; CDR3 protein: CASYRDSNQPQHF; CDR3 DNA: TGTGCCAGCTACAGGGATAGCAATCAGCCCCAGCATTTT
D gene: -; J gene: TRBJ2-2; V gene: TRBV7-9; clone size: -; CDR3 protein: CASSPSTTGPTGELFF; CDR3 DNA: TGTGCCAGCAGCCCCTCCACAACAGGGCCCACCGGGGAGCTGTTTTTT
D gene: TRBD1; J gene: TRBJ1-3; V gene: TRBV10-3; clone size: -; CDR3 protein: CAISEPDRGLLLGNTIYF; CDR3 DNA: TGTGCCATCAGTGAGCCCGACAGGGGCCTATTATTAGGAAACACCATATATTTT
D gene: -; J gene: TRBJ2-7; V gene: TRBV12-1; clone size: -; CDR3 protein: CASSSRLAGGPPLRKDF; CDR3 DNA: TGTGCCAGCAGCTCCAGACTAGCGGGAGGCCCCCCACTGAGGAAGGACTTC
D gene: -; J gene: TRBJ2-6; V gene: TRBV2; clone size: many; CDR3 protein: CASSVARGINVLTF; CDR3 DNA: TGTGCCAGCAGTGTGGCCAGGGGTATCAACGTCCTGACTTTC
D gene: -; J gene: TRBJ1-3; V gene: TRBV5-4; clone size: once; CDR3 protein: CASSLTAGNTIYF; CDR3 DNA: TGTGCCAGCAGCTTGACCGCGGGAAACACCATATATTTT
D gene: -; J gene: TRBJ1-5; V gene: TRBV7-2; clone size: few; CDR3 protein: CASSSGDQPQHF; CDR3 DNA: TGTGCCAGCAGCTCAGGGGATCAGCCCCAGCATTTT
D gene: -; J gene: TRBJ1-1; V gene: TRBV21-1; clone size: -; CDR3 protein: CASSQFEAFF; CDR3 DNA: TGTGCCAGCAGCCAGTTCGAAGCTTTCTTT
D gene: -; J gene: TRBJ1-2; V gene: TRBV19; clone size: few; CDR3 protein: CASSSQGFGYTF; CDR3 DNA: TGTGCCAGTAGTAGCCAGGGGTTTGGCTACACCTTC